This T cell receptor (beta chain) stems from a study of OX40 agonist ivuxolimab in advanced cancers. Libraries were prepared by immunoSEQ multiplex PCR; TCRdb keeps only in-frame clonotypes and omits some of them. This table has about 79,000 clones, just over 85% appearing once. The V and J ends lost 2 bases and 0 bases respectively, with 6 bases between them. The CDR3 consists of 14 residues. CDR1 is SGHNT, CDR2 YYREEE, per germline (reference sequence). This chain joins TRBV5-4 and TRBJ2-1; unclear D gene. The sequence was collected from an adult with an advanced solid tumor such as melanoma, head and neck, liver or kidney cancer. The source was CD4+ or CD8+ T cells sorted from blood, collected in a trial of the OX40 agonist ivuxolimab. CDR3 protein: CASSFKGSYNEQFF. The CDR3, as DNA: TGTGCCAGCAGCTTTAAGGGCTCCTACAATGAGCAGTTCTTC.